The T cell receptor beta chain under discussion was sequenced for a study of shared clonotypes between healthy human individuals. This CDR3 contains 13 residues. Trimming cost V 7 bases and J 1 base, with 10 bases left between them. CDR1 and CDR2 from the germline V gene are MNHEY and SVGAGI. Deep was the level at which the assay was run. The genomic DNA of each subset was split evenly across several immunoSEQ plates. Repertoires were generated with immunoSEQ multiplex PCR, while TCRdb's copy carries only in-frame clones and drops some. The sample gives about 360,000 clones, less than 85% of which show up once; over 9.5% is in the top ten.

The receptor was derived from a man younger than 40 in good health. The chain couples TRBV6-5 to TRBJ1-1; D gene ambiguous. Material: memory CD4+ T cells sorted from blood. Subset in this sample: CD45RA-negative fraction. CDR3 DNA: TGTGCCAGCAACGATAGGCCGAACACTGAAGCTTTCTTT. It translates to CASNDRPNTEAFF.